The 4 T cell receptor beta chains listed next were all sequenced from one sample in a study of beta chain features in type 1 diabetes (dated by TCRdb to the late 2010s). Library creation used the immunoSEQ multiplex PCR assay. The High Capacity cDNA Reverse Transcription Kit was used to reverse transcribe all of the isolated RNA, meaning that expressed TCRB transcripts were what got sequenced. TCRdb's version of the immuneACCESS table is confined to in-frame rearrangements and falls short of the full clone set. An unresolved V gene accounts for under half of the shortfall where checked; the remainder is of unknown origin. The sample records about 140,000 clones, roughly 9.3% of which are singletons. 0.55% to 0.75% of the sample lies in the top ten. Input material: central memory CD4+ T cells from blood. Source of these receptors: a woman aged 40 to 49 in good health.

The rearrangement uses TRBV10-3 and TRBJ2-3, with TRBD2 matching 12 bases. CDR1 is ENHRY and CDR2 is SYGVKD in the germline V gene. With 6 bases clipped from V and 2 bases from J, the junction kept 18 bases outside the gene matches. There are 20 residues in the CDR3. CDR3 protein: CAIRGGLAGHTPSNTDTQYF. CDR3 DNA sequence: TGTGCCATCAGGGGCGGACTAGCGGGGCATACTCCCTCTAACACAGATACGCAGTATTTT.

This rearrangement joins TRBV10-3 to TRBJ2-7, with 7 bases identical to TRBD1. V lost 0 bases to trimming and J lost 2 bases; unmatched junction nucleotides: 7. The CDR3 is 16 amino acids. Germline lookup yields CDR1 ENHRY and CDR2 SYGVKD. The chain's CDR3 is CAISESFGTAPYEQYF. CDR3 nucleotide sequence: TGTGCCATCAGTGAGTCGTTCGGGACAGCACCCTACGAGCAGTACTTC.

The chain links TRBV29-1 to TRBJ2-5, with 10 bases that match TRBD2. Germline-derived CDR1 and CDR2 are SQVTM and ANQGSEA. CDR3 length equals 13 residues. Trimming cost V 6 bases and J 4 bases; bases outside gene matches: 5. CDR3 in DNA: TGCAGCGTCTACAGCGGGGGGGGAGAGACCCAGTACTTC. It encodes CSVYSGGGETQYF. Together with reference TRBV29-1 and TRBJ2-5, the CDR3 gives the full variable domain: SAVISQKPSRDICQRGTSLTIQCQVDSQVTMMFWYRQQPGQSLTLIATANQGSEATYESGFVIDKFPISRPNLTFSTLTVSNMSPEDSSIYLCSVYSGGGETQYFGPGTRLLVL.

This clone was picked up a small number of times. V is TRBV2 and J is TRBJ2-5; weak D call: TRBD2 (5 bases). Trimming removed 6 bases from V and 5 bases from J, with 16 bases in between. The germline CDR1 and CDR2 sequences are SNHLY and FYNNEI. There are 14 residues in the CDR3. CDR3 DNA: TGTGCCAGCAGCCTGGGAGCGGTCAGGGAGACCCAGTACTTC. Translation: CASSLGAVRETQYF.